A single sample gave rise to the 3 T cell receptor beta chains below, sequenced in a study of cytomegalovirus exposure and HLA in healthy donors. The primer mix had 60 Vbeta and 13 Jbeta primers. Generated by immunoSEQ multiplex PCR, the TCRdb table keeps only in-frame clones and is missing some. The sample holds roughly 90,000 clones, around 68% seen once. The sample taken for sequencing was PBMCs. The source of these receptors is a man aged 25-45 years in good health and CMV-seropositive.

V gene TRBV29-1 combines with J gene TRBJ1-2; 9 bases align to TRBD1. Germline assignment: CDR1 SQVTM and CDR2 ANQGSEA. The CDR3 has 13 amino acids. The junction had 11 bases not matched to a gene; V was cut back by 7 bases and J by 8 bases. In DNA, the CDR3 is TGCAGCGCAGCAACAGGGGGCTTAAGCGGCTACACCTTC. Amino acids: CSAATGGLSGYTF.

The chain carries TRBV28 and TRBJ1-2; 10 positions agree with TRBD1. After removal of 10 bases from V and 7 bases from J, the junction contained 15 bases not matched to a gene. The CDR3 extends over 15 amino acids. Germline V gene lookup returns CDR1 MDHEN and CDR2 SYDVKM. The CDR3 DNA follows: TGTGCCACCCATTTGACGCGGACAGGGGGATTTGGCTACACCTTC. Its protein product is CATHLTRTGGFGYTF.

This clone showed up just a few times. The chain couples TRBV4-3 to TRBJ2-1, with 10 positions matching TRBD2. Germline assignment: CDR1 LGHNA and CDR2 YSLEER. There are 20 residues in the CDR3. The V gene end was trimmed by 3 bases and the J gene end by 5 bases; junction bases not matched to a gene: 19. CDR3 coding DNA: TGCGCCAGCAGCCAGAGGACAGGGTACCAGCGGGAGGGCCCCGACAATGAGCAGTTCTTC. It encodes CASSQRTGYQREGPDNEQFF.